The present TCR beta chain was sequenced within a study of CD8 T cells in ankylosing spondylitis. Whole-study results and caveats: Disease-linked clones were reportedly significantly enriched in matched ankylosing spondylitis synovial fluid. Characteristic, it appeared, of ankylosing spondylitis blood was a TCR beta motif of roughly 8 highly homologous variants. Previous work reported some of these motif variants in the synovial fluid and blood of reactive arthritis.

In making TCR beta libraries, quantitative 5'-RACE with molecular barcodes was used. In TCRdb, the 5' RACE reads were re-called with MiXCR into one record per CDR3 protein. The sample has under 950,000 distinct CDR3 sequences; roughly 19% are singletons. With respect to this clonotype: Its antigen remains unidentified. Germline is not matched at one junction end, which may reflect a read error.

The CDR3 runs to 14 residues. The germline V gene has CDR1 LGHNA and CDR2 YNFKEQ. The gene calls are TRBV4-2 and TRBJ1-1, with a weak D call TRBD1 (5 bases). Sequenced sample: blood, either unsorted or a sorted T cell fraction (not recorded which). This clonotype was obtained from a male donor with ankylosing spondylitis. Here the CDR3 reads CASSQDRTDTEAFF. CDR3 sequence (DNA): TGTGCCAGCAGCCAAGACCGTACGGACACTGAAGCTTTCTTC.